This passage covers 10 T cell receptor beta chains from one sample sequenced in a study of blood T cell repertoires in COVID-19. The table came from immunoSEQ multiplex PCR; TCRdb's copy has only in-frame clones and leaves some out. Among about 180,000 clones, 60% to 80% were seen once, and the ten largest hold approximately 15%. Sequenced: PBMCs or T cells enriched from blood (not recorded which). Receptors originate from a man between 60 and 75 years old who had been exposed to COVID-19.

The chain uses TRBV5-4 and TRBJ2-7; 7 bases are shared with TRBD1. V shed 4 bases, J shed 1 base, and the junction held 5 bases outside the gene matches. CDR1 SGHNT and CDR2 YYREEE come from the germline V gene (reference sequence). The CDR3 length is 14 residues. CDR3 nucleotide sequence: TGTGCCAGCAGCCGGGGACAGACGTCCTACGAGCAGTACTTC. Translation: CASSRGQTSYEQYF.

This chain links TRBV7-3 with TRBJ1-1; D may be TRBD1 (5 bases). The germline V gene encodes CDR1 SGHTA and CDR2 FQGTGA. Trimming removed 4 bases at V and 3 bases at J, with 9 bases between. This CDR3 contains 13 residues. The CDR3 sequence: CASSYQGYTEAFF. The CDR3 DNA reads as TGTGCCAGCAGCTACCAGGGCTACACTGAAGCTTTCTTT.

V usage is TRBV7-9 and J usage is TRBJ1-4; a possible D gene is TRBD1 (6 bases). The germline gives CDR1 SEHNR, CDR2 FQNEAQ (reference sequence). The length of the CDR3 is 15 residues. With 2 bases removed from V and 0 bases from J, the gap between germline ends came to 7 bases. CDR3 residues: CASSLHRATNEKLFF. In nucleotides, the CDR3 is TGTGCCAGCAGCTTACACAGGGCAACTAATGAAAAACTGTTTTTT.

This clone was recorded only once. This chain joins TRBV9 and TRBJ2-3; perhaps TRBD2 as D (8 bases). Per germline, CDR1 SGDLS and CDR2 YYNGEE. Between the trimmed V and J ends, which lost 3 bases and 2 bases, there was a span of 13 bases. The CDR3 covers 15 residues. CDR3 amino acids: CASSAREGATDTQYF. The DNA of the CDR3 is TGTGCCAGCAGCGCCCGGGAGGGGGCCACAGATACGCAGTATTTT.

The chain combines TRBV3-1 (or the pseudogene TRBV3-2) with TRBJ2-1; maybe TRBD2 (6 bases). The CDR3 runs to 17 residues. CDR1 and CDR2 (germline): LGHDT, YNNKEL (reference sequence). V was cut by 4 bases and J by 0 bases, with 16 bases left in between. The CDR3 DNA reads TGTGCCAGCAGCCGGGAGCCAGCGGGTCCCTCCTACAATGAGCAGTTCTTC. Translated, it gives CASSREPAGPSYNEQFF.

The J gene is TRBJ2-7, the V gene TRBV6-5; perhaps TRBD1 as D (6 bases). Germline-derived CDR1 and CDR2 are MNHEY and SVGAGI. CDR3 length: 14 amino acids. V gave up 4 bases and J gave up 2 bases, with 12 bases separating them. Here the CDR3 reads CASSFGQNTYEQYF. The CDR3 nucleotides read TGTGCCAGCAGTTTCGGACAGAACACCTACGAGCAGTACTTC.

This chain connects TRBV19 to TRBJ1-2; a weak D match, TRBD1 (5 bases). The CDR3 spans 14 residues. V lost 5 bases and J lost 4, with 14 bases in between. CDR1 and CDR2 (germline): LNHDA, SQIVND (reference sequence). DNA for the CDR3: TGTGCCAGTAGTTTGAACGGGGGTGGCTATGGCTACACCTTC. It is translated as CASSLNGGGYGYTF.

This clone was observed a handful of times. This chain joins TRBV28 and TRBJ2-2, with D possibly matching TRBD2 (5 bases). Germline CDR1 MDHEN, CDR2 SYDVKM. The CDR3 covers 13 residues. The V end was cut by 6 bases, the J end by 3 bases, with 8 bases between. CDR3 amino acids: CASRGVDTGELFF. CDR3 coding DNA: TGTGCCAGCAGGGGAGTGGACACCGGGGAGCTGTTTTTT.

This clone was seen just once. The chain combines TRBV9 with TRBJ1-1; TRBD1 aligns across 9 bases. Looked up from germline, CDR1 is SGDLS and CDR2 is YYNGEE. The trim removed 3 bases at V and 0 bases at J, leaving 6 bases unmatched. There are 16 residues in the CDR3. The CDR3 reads CASSGRDRDMNTEAFF. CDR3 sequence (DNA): TGTGCCAGCAGCGGCCGGGACAGGGATATGAACACTGAAGCTTTCTTT.

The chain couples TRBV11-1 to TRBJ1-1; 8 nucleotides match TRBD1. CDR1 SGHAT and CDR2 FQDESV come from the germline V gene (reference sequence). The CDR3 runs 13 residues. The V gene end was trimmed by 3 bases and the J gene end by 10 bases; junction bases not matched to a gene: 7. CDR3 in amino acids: CASSLGRTGGAFF. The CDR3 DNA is TGTGCCAGCAGCTTGGGTAGAACAGGGGGAGCTTTCTTT.